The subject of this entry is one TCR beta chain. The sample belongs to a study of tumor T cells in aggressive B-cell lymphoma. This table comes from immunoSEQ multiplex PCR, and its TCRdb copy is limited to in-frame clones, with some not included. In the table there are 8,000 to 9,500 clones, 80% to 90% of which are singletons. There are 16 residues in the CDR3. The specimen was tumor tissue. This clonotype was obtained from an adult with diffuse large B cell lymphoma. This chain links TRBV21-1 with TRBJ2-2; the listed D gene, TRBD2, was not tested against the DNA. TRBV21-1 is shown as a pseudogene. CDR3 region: CASSAASGGAGGELFF. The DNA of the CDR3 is TGTGCCAGCAGCGCCGCTAGCGGGGGGGCGGGCGGGGAGCTGTTTTTT.